Listed below are T cell receptor beta chains from one sample, sequenced in a study of patients and donors after allogeneic stem cell transplantation. MiXCR was run by TCRdb on the RT-PCR reads, yielding one entry per CDR3 protein. The table has about a million distinct CDR3 sequences, approximately 18% seen once. The sample comprised blood, either unsorted or a sorted T cell fraction (not recorded which). These TCRs come from a human donor who was either an allogeneic HSCT recipient or a stem cell or donor lymphocyte infusion donor (not recorded which). It is not recorded whose cells these are; they may come from a transplant donor. CDR3s include the opening cysteine and the closing phenylalanine or tryptophan. Fields, in order: V gene, D gene, clone size, J gene, CDR3 protein, CDR3 DNA. The D gene is left open where the match is weak. Where a row states a size, it is once, few, many or the class of an expanded clone; other rows omit it.

V: TRBV20-1; D: -; size: -; J: TRBJ2-1; CDR3: CSALWKRLNEQFF; DNA: TGCAGTGCTCTCTGGAAGAGGCTAAATGAGCAGTTCTTC
V: TRBV12-3/TRBV12-4; D: TRBD2; size: -; J: TRBJ2-5; CDR3: CASSFWGGAGGEETQYF; DNA: TGTGCCAGCAGTTTTTGGGGGGGAGCGGGAGGGGAAGAGACCCAGTACTTC
V: TRBV10-3; D: -; size: -; J: TRBJ2-3; CDR3: CAISANWADTQYF; DNA: TGTGCCATCAGTGCTAATTGGGCAGATACGCAGTATTTT
V: TRBV5-5; D: -; size: few; J: TRBJ2-2; CDR3: CASSLGEAANTGELFF; DNA: TGTGCCAGCAGCTTGGGTGAGGCGGCAAACACCGGGGAGCTGTTTTTT
V: TRBV7-2; D: TRBD1; size: -; J: TRBJ2-7; CDR3: CASSLETGGSYEQYF; DNA: TGTGCCAGCAGCTTAGAAACAGGGGGGTCCTACGAGCAGTACTTC
V: TRBV27; D: TRBD2; size: -; J: TRBJ2-1; CDR3: CASSSTRLAGGYSYNEQFF; DNA: TGTGCCAGCAGTTCTACCAGACTAGCGGGAGGTTACTCCTACAATGAGCAGTTCTTC
V: TRBV11-3; D: TRBD1; size: few; J: TRBJ2-2; CDR3: CASDRETGELFF; DNA: TGTGCCAGCGACAGGGAGACCGGGGAGCTGTTTTTT
V: TRBV12-3/TRBV12-4; D: -; size: few; J: TRBJ2-1; CDR3: CASRPKPPDGNNEQFF; DNA: TGTGCCAGCAGACCCAAACCCCCGGACGGGAACAATGAGCAGTTCTTC
V: TRBV6-1; D: TRBD2; size: few; J: TRBJ2-4; CDR3: CASSKLRLAGGPVNIQYF; DNA: TGTGCCAGCAGTAAACTTAGACTAGCGGGAGGGCCGGTAAACATTCAGTACTTC
V: TRBV12-3/TRBV12-4; D: -; size: many; J: TRBJ2-2; CDR3: CASSARLWTGELFF; DNA: TGTGCCAGCAGTGCGCGACTCTGGACCGGGGAGCTGTTTTTT
V: TRBV20-1; D: -; size: -; J: TRBJ1-1; CDR3: CSAYDGLDPNTEAFF; DNA: TGCAGTGCTTACGACGGATTGGACCCGAACACTGAAGCTTTCTTT
V: TRBV11-2; D: -; size: -; J: TRBJ2-7; CDR3: CASSLGQRLRYEQYF; DNA: TGTGCCAGCAGTCTAGGGCAAAGGTTGCGGTACGAGCAGTACTTC
V: TRBV20-1; D: -; size: -; J: TRBJ1-5; CDR3: CSAQPRQVNKPQHF; DNA: TGCAGTGCCCAACCGCGACAGGTTAATAAGCCCCAGCATTTT
V: TRBV6-1; D: TRBD2; size: many; J: TRBJ2-3; CDR3: CASSPGLAGYTDTQYF; DNA: TGTGCCAGCAGTCCGGGACTAGCGGGATACACAGATACGCAGTATTTT
V: TRBV21-1; D: -; size: -; J: TRBJ2-1; CDR3: CASTPGLAGGASSYNEQFF; DNA: TGTGCCAGCACCCCGGGACTAGCGGGCGGCGCGAGCTCCTACAATGAGCAGTTCTTC
V: TRBV6-2/TRBV6-3; D: -; size: few; J: TRBJ1-5; CDR3: CASSRHHRDNQPQHF; DNA: TGTGCCAGCAGTCGACACCACAGGGACAATCAGCCCCAGCATTTT
V: TRBV11-2; D: -; size: -; J: TRBJ1-5; CDR3: CASSFRRGHPQHF; DNA: TGTGCCAGCAGCTTCCGACGTGGACACCCCCAGCATTTT
V: TRBV25-1; D: -; size: -; J: TRBJ2-7; CDR3: CASRPTVISYEQYF; DNA: TGTGCCAGCAGACCGACCGTAATCTCCTACGAGCAGTACTTC
V: TRBV27; D: TRBD2; size: -; J: TRBJ2-1; CDR3: CASSLRTSGSTDEQFF; DNA: TGTGCCAGCAGTTTAAGGACTAGCGGGAGCACGGATGAGCAGTTCTTC
V: TRBV5-4; D: -; size: -; J: TRBJ2-5; CDR3: CASSLNGGQGGETQYF; DNA: TGTGCCAGCAGCCTAAACGGGGGGCAGGGAGGTGAGACCCAGTACTTC
V: TRBV20-1; D: TRBD2; size: -; J: TRBJ2-1; CDR3: CSARMYGGGGLNGQFF; DNA: TGCAGTGCTAGAATGTATGGCGGGGGGGGACTTAACGGGCAGTTCTTC
V: TRBV5-1; D: TRBD2; size: many; J: TRBJ2-7; CDR3: CASSSREGPYEQYF; DNA: TGCGCCAGCAGCAGCAGGGAGGGCCCCTACGAGCAGTACTTC
V: TRBV6-2/TRBV6-3; D: -; size: -; J: TRBJ2-7; CDR3: CASSRIWGKTYEQYF; DNA: TGTGCCAGCAGTCGAATATGGGGCAAGACCTACGAGCAGTACTTC
V: TRBV7-2; D: -; size: -; J: TRBJ2-5; CDR3: CASSPRIRETQYF; DNA: TGTGCCAGCAGCCCACGGATAAGGGAGACCCAGTACTTC
V: TRBV10-3; D: -; size: few; J: TRBJ1-3; CDR3: CAIRKGLSGNTIYF; DNA: TGTGCCATCAGGAAGGGCCTCTCTGGAAACACCATATATTTT
V: TRBV29-1; D: -; size: many; J: TRBJ2-7; CDR3: CSVVSASYEQYF; DNA: TGCAGCGTTGTGTCAGCCTCCTACGAGCAGTACTTC
V: TRBV3-1; D: -; size: -; J: TRBJ2-1; CDR3: CASSQETRRGTEQFF; DNA: TGTGCCAGCAGCCAAGAAACCAGGCGGGGTACTGAGCAGTTCTTC